A single sample is the source of the 22 T cell receptor beta chains below, sequenced in a study of cytomegalovirus exposure and HLA in healthy donors. Primers included in the PCR were 60 Vbeta and 13 Jbeta primers. Sequencing used immunoSEQ multiplex PCR; TCRdb keeps in-frame clones, though not all of them. The table includes under 200,000 clones, roughly 77% detected once. Source material: PBMCs. The receptors shown here come from a woman between 40 and 50 years old in good health and CMV-seropositive.

This clone has more than one count but fewer than ten. The chain is built from TRBV18 and TRBJ1-1; a weak D match, TRBD1 (5 bases). Per germline, CDR1 KGHSH and CDR2 LQKENI. CDR3 length: 13 amino acids. The V and J ends lost 4 bases and 5 bases respectively, with 11 bases between them. Written as DNA, the CDR3 is TGTGCCAGCTCACGGAGGGGAGAGACTGAAGCTTTCTTT. This gives the protein CASSRRGETEAFF.

There are a few counts of this clone. The chain uses TRBV30 and TRBJ2-5; the D gene is possibly TRBD1 (5 bases). CDR1 is GTSNPN and CDR2 is SVGIG in the germline V gene (reference sequence). The V and J ends lost 0 bases and 4 bases respectively, with 12 bases between them. The CDR3 runs to 14 residues. CDR3 protein: CAWSVQVQGETQYF. The CDR3 nucleotides are TGTGCCTGGAGTGTACAGGTTCAAGGAGAGACCCAGTACTTC.

The CDR3 region is CASSILRDRANQPQHF. CDR3 in DNA: TGTGCCAGTAGTATTCTCCGAGACAGGGCCAATCAGCCCCAGCATTTT. The chain combines TRBV19 with TRBJ1-5; 7 nucleotides agree with TRBD1. Germline V gene lookup returns CDR1 LNHDA and CDR2 SQIVND (reference sequence). The CDR3 consists of 16 residues. V was pared by 3 bases and J by 3 bases, with 8 bases of the junction left unmatched.

The V gene is TRBV11-2, the J gene TRBJ1-1; TRBD1 might be the D (6 bases). V was cut by 2 bases and J by 7 bases, with 14 bases left in between. This CDR3 is 14 amino acids long. Per germline, CDR1 SGHAT and CDR2 FQNNGV. The CDR3 nucleotides read TGTGCCAGCAGCTTATCAGGGGTCGGGAATGAAGCTTTCTTT. It encodes CASSLSGVGNEAFF.

This rearrangement joins TRBV7-9 to TRBJ1-1; maybe TRBD1 (5 bases). Trimming took 1 base from V and 6 from J, leaving 15 bases between them. This CDR3 has 15 residues. Germline assignment: CDR1 SEHNR and CDR2 FQNEAQ (reference sequence). The CDR3 bases are TGTGCCAGCAGCTTAGAAAAGGACATGAGACCTGAAGCTTTCTTT. This sequence encodes CASSLEKDMRPEAFF.

This clone occurred a few times. The V gene is TRBV19, the J gene TRBJ2-7, with 7 bases lining up with TRBD2. Germline V CDR1 and CDR2: LNHDA, SQIVND (reference sequence). This CDR3 is built from 16 residues. V lost 0 bases to trimming and J lost 4 bases; unmatched junction nucleotides: 9. The CDR3 reads CASSIEASGVGYEQYF. The CDR3 DNA reads TGTGCCAGTAGTATAGAGGCTAGCGGAGTAGGGTACGAGCAGTACTTC.

The chain carries TRBV2 and TRBJ1-1; D gene unclear. Trimming removed 6 bases from V and 0 bases from J, with 11 bases in between. In germline, CDR1 is SNHLY, CDR2 FYNNEI. The CDR3 consists of 14 residues. The CDR3 DNA follows: TGTGCCAGCAGCGTTCCGGGGATGAACACTGAAGCTTTCTTT. The encoded protein is CASSVPGMNTEAFF.

The chain employs TRBV10-2 and TRBJ2-1; 8 bases map to TRBD2. This CDR3 spans 14 amino acids. From germline, CDR1 is WSHSY and CDR2 SAAADI. V lost 6 bases, J lost 0 bases, and 1 base stayed unmatched. The CDR3 DNA is TGCGCCAGCAGGAGCGGGAGCTCCTACAATGAGCAGTTCTTC. This codes for CASRSGSSYNEQFF.

This clone appeared once. The V gene is TRBV10-3, the J gene TRBJ2-7, with 15 bases that match TRBD2. The length of the CDR3 is 14 residues. CDR1 and CDR2 (germline): ENHRY, SYGVKD. After removal of 10 bases from V and 1 base from J, the junction contained 2 bases not matched to a gene. As DNA, the CDR3 is TGTGCCACCGGGACTAGCGGGGGGTCCTACGAGCAGTACTTC. Protein: CATGTSGGSYEQYF.

This clone has just one count. The chain carries TRBV7-9 and TRBJ2-7, with 8 bases lining up with TRBD1. CDR3 length: 15 amino acids. Per germline, CDR1 SEHNR and CDR2 FQNEAQ (reference sequence). V shed 1 base and J 4 bases; nucleotides not matched to a gene: 6. CDR3 nucleotide sequence: TGTGCCAGCAGCTTAGGACCCGGGACAGGTTACGAGCAGTACTTC. Translation: CASSLGPGTGYEQYF.

The chain has TRBV2 and TRBJ2-1, with TRBD2 as a possible D gene (6 bases). V was shortened by 1 base and J by 9 bases, with 13 bases between the two germline ends. This CDR3 comprises 14 residues. Germline V CDR1 and CDR2: SNHLY, FYNNEI. CDR3 nucleotide sequence: TGTGCCAGCAGTGAAGATTCAGCTAGCGTTGAGCAGTTCTTC. Its protein is CASSEDSASVEQFF.

The chain carries TRBV27 and TRBJ2-3; 8 bases align to TRBD2. Germline CDR1 MNHEY, CDR2 SMNVEV (reference sequence). There are 18 residues in the CDR3. With V trimmed by 2 bases and J by 0 bases, 10 bases remained unmatched. The CDR3 DNA sequence: TGTGCCAGCAGTTTAGGCAGGCTTAGCGGGATCAGCACAGATACGCAGTATTTT. As protein: CASSLGRLSGISTDTQYF.

The rearrangement links TRBV30 to TRBJ2-1, with 7 nucleotides matching TRBD2. Unmatched junction bases numbered 5, after V lost 4 bases and J lost 2 bases. This CDR3 is 14 amino acids long. From germline, CDR1 is GTSNPN and CDR2 SVGIG (reference sequence). The chain's CDR3 is CAWNGRGAYNEQFF. CDR3 DNA: TGTGCCTGGAACGGACGGGGGGCCTACAATGAGCAGTTCTTC.

This chain connects TRBV10-3 to TRBJ2-1, with 8 bases lining up with TRBD1. J was trimmed by 6 bases and V by 6 bases; bases with no gene match: 7. The CDR3 covers 14 residues. The germline V gene encodes CDR1 ENHRY and CDR2 SYGVKD. The CDR3 here is CAISEQGEFNEQFF. The CDR3, as DNA: TGTGCCATCAGCGAACAGGGGGAGTTCAATGAGCAGTTCTTC.

This clone was counted between two and nine times. The chain joins TRBV7-2 to TRBJ1-2; 11 nucleotides align to TRBD1. The CDR3 spans 16 residues. Trimming cost V 3 bases and J 3 bases; bases outside gene matches: 6. CDR1 and CDR2 from the germline V gene are SGHTA and FQGNSA. CDR3 nucleotide sequence: TGTGCCAGCAGCTTTAGAGGGGGACAGGGGGACTATGGCTACACCTTC. It encodes CASSFRGGQGDYGYTF.

V and J are TRBV12-5 and TRBJ1-5; the D is unclear. The CDR3 is made up of 17 amino acids. The ends were cut back, 0 bases at V and 2 bases at J, with 14 bases in the middle. CDR1 LGHNT and CDR2 FRNRAP come from the germline V gene. CDR3 coding DNA: TGTGCTAGTGGTTTGGTTATTTCCCTAGACCGCAATCAGCCCCAGCATTTT. Encoded protein: CASGLVISLDRNQPQHF.

The chain recombines TRBV18 with TRBJ2-7; D gene uncertain. Trimming cost V 2 bases and J 4 bases, with 12 bases left between them. The CDR3 runs to 14 residues. Germline-derived CDR1 and CDR2 are KGHSH and LQKENI. Here the CDR3 reads CASSPSRNGYEQYF. DNA for the CDR3: TGTGCCAGCTCACCATCTAGAAACGGTTACGAGCAGTACTTC.

This clone has only one observation. V and J are TRBV11-2 and TRBJ2-3, with TRBD1 matching over 7 bases. Losses at the gene ends were 5 bases for V and 5 bases for J; bases not matched to a gene: 10. There are 15 residues in the CDR3. Germline V gives CDR1 SGHAT, CDR2 FQNNGV. The CDR3 region has the DNA TGTGCCAGCAGCCCGGGGCAGGGGGTAGGAGATACGCAGTATTTT. Its translation: CASSPGQGVGDTQYF.

Worth noting for this clone: The sample carries other DNA sequences with the same CDR3. The V and J genes are TRBV7-2 and TRBJ2-7; the D gene is possibly TRBD2 (5 bases). Trimming pared 5 bases from V and 4 bases from J, leaving 9 bases between. The CDR3 covers 12 residues. The V gene's germline CDR1 is SGHTA and CDR2 FQGNSA. CDR3 residues: CASSLSGYEQYF. For the CDR3, the DNA is TGTGCCAGCAGCCTCAGCGGTTACGAGCAGTACTTC.

The chain employs TRBV5-1 and TRBJ2-3; D might be TRBD2 (6 bases). With 6 bases removed from V and 4 bases from J, the gap between germline ends came to 9 bases. CDR3 length equals 12 residues. The germline V gene encodes CDR1 SGHRS and CDR2 YFSETQ. The CDR3 DNA reads as TGCGCCAGCACCGGGAGCGCAGATACGCAGTATTTT. It encodes CASTGSADTQYF. Using reference TRBV5-1 and TRBJ2-3 for the parts outside the CDR3, the full variable domain is KAGVTQTPRYLIKTRGQQVTLSCSPISGHRSVSWYQQTPGQGLQFLFEYFSETQRNKGNFPGRFSGRQFSNSRSEMNVSTLELGDSALYLCASTGSADTQYFGPGTRLTVL.

This chain links TRBV6-1 with TRBJ2-3; TRBD2 might be the D (5 bases). The CDR3 totals 13 residues. With 11 bases removed from V and 2 bases from J, the gap between germline ends came to 14 bases. CDR1 and CDR2 from the germline V gene are MNHNS and SASEGT. The CDR3 DNA follows: TGTGCCGGGCTCGGACTGAACACAGATACGCAGTATTTT. It codes for CAGLGLNTDTQYF.

A few counts support this clone. The V call is TRBV7-9, the J call TRBJ1-1, with 7 positions matching TRBD1. V lost 4 bases and J lost 6; bases outside the gene matches: 11. The CDR3 runs to 15 residues. Germline V gene lookup returns CDR1 SEHNR and CDR2 FQNEAQ (reference sequence). For the CDR3, the DNA is TGTGCCAGCAGCTACCCGGGACAGTCAAACGCTGAAGCTTTCTTT. Residues: CASSYPGQSNAEAFF.